This note documents a single T cell receptor (beta chain) sequence. Trimming removed 5 bases at V and 3 bases at J, with 10 bases between. Germline CDR1 is MNHEY and CDR2 is SVGAGI. The CDR3 consists of 13 residues. The sample is drawn from a study of blood T cell repertoires in COVID-19. This table comes from immunoSEQ multiplex PCR, and its TCRdb copy is limited to in-frame clones, with some not included. The table shows under 95,000 clones, with around three quarters occurring only once. J is TRBJ1-1 and V is TRBV6-5; D is unclear. This TCR came from a man between 60 and 70 years old with active or convalescent COVID-19. The sample comprised peripheral blood. CDR3 nucleotides: TGTGCCAGCAGTACCACAGCATACACTGAAGCTTTCTTT. Residues: CASSTTAYTEAFF.